Shown below are 20 T cell receptor beta chains from a single sample sequenced in a study of blood T cells in healthy people across ages (dated by TCRdb to 2013 to 2016). The method was 5' RACE. The sample was run on an Illumina HiSeq 2500. A second PCR of roughly 7 to 12 cycles was run with a J-beta primer mix and a sample-barcoded 5' primer. TCRdb's own reprocessing of the public reads used fastp at Q25 and MiXCR and kept productive beta chains. When rows share a CDR3 protein, they turn into one entry using the most common DNA and genes. This sample lists 660,000 or so distinct CDR3 sequences; 58% were detected once. The ten largest clones take up 30% to 40% of the sample. The specimen sequenced was blood. The source of these receptors is a man in his 60s in good health.

V is TRBV18 and J is TRBJ1-4; a possible D gene is TRBD1 (5 bases). Between the trimmed V and J ends, which lost 3 bases and 4 bases, there was a span of 12 bases. There are 15 residues in the CDR3. Germline CDR1 and CDR2: KGHSH and LQKENI. CDR3 DNA sequence: TGTGCCAGCTCACCGAATGGGGGAGTTAATGAAAAACTGTTTTTT. Protein sequence: CASSPNGGVNEKLFF.

The V call is TRBV19, the J call TRBJ1-5; D ambiguous. The CDR3 has 13 residues. V lost 7 bases to trimming and J lost 5 bases, with 12 bases between them. CDR1 is LNHDA, CDR2 SQIVND, per germline (reference sequence). CDR3 DNA: TGTGCCAGTACCACGCAGAGAGATCAGCCCCAGCATTTT. Protein product: CASTTQRDQPQHF.

This clonotype has just a few counts. The chain employs TRBV6-2 or TRBV6-3 and TRBJ2-5, with 12 positions matching TRBD2. CDR1 and CDR2 from the germline V gene are MNHEY and SVGEGT. The CDR3 is 16 amino acids. Trimming cost V 4 bases and J 1 base; bases outside gene matches: 4. Written as DNA, the CDR3 is TGTGCCAGCAGTTTCGGACTAGCGGGGCCCCAAGAGACCCAGTACTTC. The encoded protein is CASSFGLAGPQETQYF.

This clonotype was observed a handful of times. The chain has TRBV3-1 and TRBJ2-7, with 12 positions matching TRBD2. CDR1 LGHDT and CDR2 YNNKEL come from the germline V gene (reference sequence). There are 15 residues in the CDR3. Trimming at V came to 6 bases and at J to 1 base, leaving 4 bases not matched to a gene. CDR3 bases: TGTGCCAGCAGTAAAGGACTAGCGGGGTCCTACGAGCAGTACTTC. Amino acid sequence: CASSKGLAGSYEQYF.

V usage is TRBV29-1 and J usage is TRBJ2-7, with 7 bases aligning to TRBD1. The CDR3 contains 13 residues. Per the germline V gene, CDR1 is SQVTM and CDR2 is ANQGSEA. CDR3 in amino acids: CSERAGTAYEQYF. The DNA for the CDR3 is TGCAGTGAAAGAGCCGGGACAGCCTACGAGCAGTACTTC.

V usage is TRBV6-1 and J usage is TRBJ2-7; 9 bases map to TRBD1. CDR3 length: 17 amino acids. Trimming took 0 bases from V and 4 from J; bases not matched to a gene: 10. The germline gives CDR1 MNHNS, CDR2 SASEGT. The CDR3 sequence: CASSEAAGGQGLYEQYF. The CDR3 nucleotides are TGTGCCAGCAGTGAAGCCGCCGGGGGACAGGGCCTATACGAGCAGTACTTC.

This clonotype occurred once. The V and J genes are TRBV18 and TRBJ2-1; unclear D gene. Germline values: CDR1 KGHSH, CDR2 LQKENI. V lost 2 bases and J lost 13, with 18 bases in between. The CDR3 spans 14 residues. CDR3 loop: CASSPSQHQETQFF. As DNA, the CDR3 is TGTGCCAGCTCACCAAGCCAGCACCAAGAGACCCAGTTCTTC.

V gene TRBV10-3 combines with J gene TRBJ2-4; TRBD2 is a possible D gene (5 bases). Germline V gives CDR1 ENHRY, CDR2 SYGVKD. The CDR3 runs 15 residues. Trimming removed 7 bases at V and 0 bases at J, with 13 bases between. In DNA form, the CDR3 reads TGTGCCATCATGGAGGACGGCCTAGCCAAAAACATTCAGTACTTC. It yields the protein CAIMEDGLAKNIQYF.

The V call is TRBV20-1, the J call TRBJ2-4; TRBD2 matches 11 bases. Judging by the DNA end, TRBJ2-5 fits better; the J call may be wrong. The CDR3 consists of 18 residues. Germline lookup yields CDR1 DFQATT and CDR2 SNEGSKA (reference sequence). The CDR3, as DNA: TGCAGTGCTAGAGATTTCAGGATAGCGGGGGGGATCCGGGAGACCCAGTACTTC. Translation gives CSARDFRIAGGIRETQYF.

The J gene is TRBJ1-1, the V gene TRBV20-1; D perhaps matches TRBD1 (5 bases). Between the trimmed V and J ends, which lost 4 bases and 0 bases, there was a span of 12 bases. This CDR3 region has 14 residues. Germline lookup yields CDR1 DFQATT and CDR2 SNEGSKA (reference sequence). The CDR3 sequence is CSATKPGLNTEAFF. CDR3 nucleotide sequence: TGCAGTGCTACTAAACCGGGACTGAACACTGAAGCTTTCTTT.

This clonotype has a handful of counts. The chain has TRBV12-3 or TRBV12-4 and TRBJ2-2; TRBD1 or TRBD2 may be the D gene (5 bases each). This CDR3 comprises 13 residues. Trimming took 5 bases from V and 4 from J, leaving 8 bases between them. The CDR3 DNA reads TGTGCCAGCAGTGGGACGGCCACCGGGGAGCTGTTTTTT. As protein: CASSGTATGELFF.

V usage is TRBV7-2 and J usage is TRBJ1-1, with 11 positions matching TRBD1. The V gene end was trimmed by 7 bases and the J gene end by 5 bases; junction bases not matched to a gene: 21. The CDR3 covers 19 residues. CDR1 SGHTA and CDR2 FQGNSA come from the germline V gene. CDR3 in DNA: TGTGCCAGCACCCCCTCCGGACCGGGACAGGGGGGCCTGGGGACTGAAGCTTTCTTT. Amino acid sequence: CASTPSGPGQGGLGTEAFF.

There are many counts of this clonotype. At one end the junction does not follow the germline gene, possibly because of a read error. The chain is built from TRBV5-1 and TRBJ2-1; D not resolved. This CDR3 spans 12 amino acids. CDR1 and CDR2 (germline): SGHRS, YFSETQ. The CDR3 DNA follows: TGTGCCAGCAGCTTGGGCCTCAATGAGCAGTTCTTC. Residues: CASSLGLNEQFF.

This chain joins TRBV5-1 and TRBJ2-1; D possibly corresponds to TRBD2 (5 bases). The CDR3 consists of 14 residues. Looked up from germline, CDR1 is SGHRS and CDR2 is YFSETQ. Trimming pared 4 bases from V and 3 bases from J, leaving 11 bases between. The chain's CDR3 is CASSLGAVYNEQFF. CDR3 DNA: TGCGCCAGCAGCCTTGGAGCGGTCTACAATGAGCAGTTCTTC.

This clonotype came up once. The genes are TRBV6-5 and TRBJ2-6, with D possibly matching TRBD1 (5 bases). There are 19 residues in the CDR3. The V end lost 0 bases, the J end lost 0 bases, and 15 bases lay between the germline ends. Germline values: CDR1 MNHEY, CDR2 SVGAGI. Here the CDR3 DNA reads TGTGCCAGCAGTTACTCCGTAGGGGTTTTTTCCTCTGGGGCCAACGTCCTGACTTTC. This translates into CASSYSVGVFSSGANVLTF.

J is TRBJ1-2 and V is TRBV27; 7 bases are shared with TRBD1. The CDR3 spans 17 residues. CDR1 and CDR2 from the germline V gene are MNHEY and SMNVEV (reference sequence). V was clipped by 4 bases and J by 8 bases; unmatched bases: 19. The CDR3 sequence is CASSSQLGKGAVGGYTF. CDR3 DNA: TGTGCCAGCAGTTCCCAATTGGGTAAGGGGGCTGTTGGCGGCTACACCTTC.

This clonotype has just one count. This sequence joins TRBV28 and TRBJ2-1; no firm D call. CDR1 and CDR2 (germline): MDHEN, SYDVKM. This CDR3 has 13 amino acids. Trimming pared 6 bases from V and 6 bases from J, leaving 12 bases between. The CDR3 bases are TGTGCCAGCAGGCCCCCTGCTATCAATGAGCAGTTCTTC. Residues: CASRPPAINEQFF.

The V and J genes are TRBV29-1 and TRBJ2-5, with D perhaps matching TRBD2 (5 bases). V was pared by 6 bases and J by 2 bases, with 19 bases between. Germline V gives CDR1 SQVTM, CDR2 ANQGSEA. The CDR3 is 15 amino acids. The CDR3 protein is CSVRGSISHQETQYF. CDR3 DNA: TGCAGCGTCCGGGGATCGATCTCCCATCAAGAGACCCAGTACTTC.

V gene TRBV10-3 combines with J gene TRBJ1-2, with TRBD1 as a possible D gene (5 bases). Germline CDR1 reads ENHRY; CDR2 reads SYGVKD. V lost 8 bases and J 4 bases, leaving 14 bases between the germline ends. This CDR3 is 13 amino acids long. The CDR3 DNA is TGTGCCATCCGTATCAGGGAAGGCTATGGCTACACCTTC. It yields the protein CAIRIREGYGYTF.

This chain connects TRBV20-1 to TRBJ2-7, with 9 bases matching TRBD2. CDR3 length: 18 amino acids. In germline, CDR1 is DFQATT, CDR2 SNEGSKA (reference sequence). J gave up 2 bases and V 5 bases, and 19 bases lay outside the gene matches. The CDR3 DNA reads as TGCAGTGCTCGGAGTGTGTGGCTAGCGGGGCTGTCTCCCTACGAGCAGTACTTC. Translating it yields CSARSVWLAGLSPYEQYF.